Each of the 13 T cell receptor beta chains below was sequenced from the same sample in a study of blood T cell repertoires in COVID-19. The assay was immunoSEQ multiplex PCR, and TCRdb's table has in-frame clones only and misses some. The repertoire holds some 530,000 clones, with about nine tenths as singletons. Material for sequencing was PBMCs or T cells enriched from blood (not recorded which). These receptors all come from a woman aged 55-70 years who had recovered from COVID-19.

This clone was seen only once. The CDR3 coding sequence is TGCGCCAGCAGCTTGGGCAGCGCAAAGTCTGGGGCCAACGTCCTGACTTTC. Residues: CASSLGSAKSGANVLTF. V is TRBV5-1 and J is TRBJ2-6; D is unresolved. Germline V gives CDR1 SGHRS, CDR2 YFSETQ. With 0 bases removed from V and 1 base from J, the gap between germline ends came to 11 bases. The CDR3 has 17 amino acids.

The rearrangement joins TRBV3-1 (or the pseudogene TRBV3-2) to TRBJ1-3; tentatively, D is TRBD1 (6 bases). V shed 5 bases and J shed 0 bases, with 14 bases lying between them. The V gene's germline CDR1 is LGHDT and CDR2 YNNKEL (reference sequence). The CDR3 runs 16 residues. CDR3 protein: CASSGSGTYSGNTIYF. CDR3 coding DNA: TGTGCCAGCAGCGGATCCGGGACATACTCTGGAAACACCATATATTTT.

This sequence joins TRBV2 and TRBJ2-7, with D perhaps matching TRBD2 (6 bases). The germline CDR1 and CDR2 sequences are SNHLY and FYNNEI. Trimming took off 4 bases at V and 1 base at J, with 14 bases between the two ends. This CDR3 comprises 15 residues. CDR3 in amino acids: CASSGAGSRSYEQYF. For the CDR3, the DNA is TGTGCCAGCAGTGGGGCGGGGTCGAGGTCCTACGAGCAGTACTTC.

V gene TRBV24-1 combines with J gene TRBJ1-6; weak D call: TRBD1 (5 bases). CDR1 KGHDR and CDR2 SFDVKD come from the germline V gene. V dropped 0 bases and J dropped 7 bases, with 12 bases sitting between them. The CDR3 extends over 16 amino acids. In DNA, the CDR3 is TGTGCCACCAGTGATTTGCGCAGGGATGGGAATTCACCCCTCCACTTT. Translation: CATSDLRRDGNSPLHF.

The rearrangement joins TRBV19 to TRBJ2-7; 7 nucleotides match TRBD2. Germline loops: CDR1 LNHDA, CDR2 SQIVND (reference sequence). The CDR3 has 16 amino acids. With 6 bases clipped from V and 6 bases from J, the junction kept 17 bases outside the gene matches. The CDR3 DNA reads as TGTGCCAGTAGCCCTCTGCCCGGACGGGGGGAACCCGAGCAGTACTTC. Amino acid sequence: CASSPLPGRGEPEQYF.

The genes are TRBV7-8 and TRBJ2-7; possible D gene TRBD1, 6 bases. The CDR3 length is 13 residues. Trimming pared 4 bases from V and 1 base from J, leaving 8 bases between. The germline CDR1 and CDR2 sequences are SGHVS and FQNEAQ. The CDR3 coding sequence is TGTGCCAGCAGCTACAGGGTGTCCTACGAGCAGTACGTC. The encoded protein is CASSYRVSYEQYV.

The chain couples TRBV2 to TRBJ2-3; 13 bases match TRBD2. The CDR3 length is 15 residues. J gave up 7 bases and V 3 bases, and 4 bases lay outside the gene matches. CDR1 SNHLY and CDR2 FYNNEI come from the germline V gene. CDR3 nucleotides: TGTGCCAGCAGTGAGACTAGCGGGGGGTCTAATACGCAGTATTTT. This codes for CASSETSGGSNTQYF.

The chain carries TRBV7-6 and TRBJ1-3; D ambiguous. CDR3 length equals 14 residues. Germline V gene lookup returns CDR1 SGHVS and CDR2 FNYEAQ. Trimming removed 3 bases at V and 3 bases at J, with 9 bases between. The CDR3 DNA sequence: TGTGCCAGCAGCTTGGACTTGAGTGGAAACACCATATATTTT. Translating it yields CASSLDLSGNTIYF.

This clone was seen just once. This sequence joins TRBV24-1 and TRBJ1-1; D gene uncertain. Trimming took off 7 bases at V and 2 bases at J, with 10 bases between the two ends. CDR1 is KGHDR and CDR2 is SFDVKD in the germline V gene. CDR3 length: 13 amino acids. CDR3 bases: TGTGCCACCAGAGCGGGCAGCAACACTGAAGCTTTCTTT. It yields the protein CATRAGSNTEAFF.

The rearrangement joins TRBV7-8 to TRBJ2-7; weak D call: TRBD2 (6 bases). CDR1 is SGHVS, CDR2 FQNEAQ, per germline. V shed 1 base and J shed 7 bases, with 17 bases lying between them. This CDR3 is 15 amino acids long. CDR3 sequence: CASSLGGTFSLEQYV. The CDR3 DNA reads as TGTGCCAGCAGCTTAGGAGGGACTTTTTCTCTGGAGCAGTACGTC.

The table lists this clone with a count of one. The chain combines TRBV2 with TRBJ1-6, with D perhaps matching TRBD1 (6 bases). The CDR3 totals 16 residues. Germline loops: CDR1 SNHLY, CDR2 FYNNEI. Trimming removed 4 bases from V and 9 bases from J, with 19 bases in between. The CDR3 coding sequence is TGTGCCAGCAGTGGGTGGGGGCCCACTACGGGTTCACCCCTCCACTTT. This sequence encodes CASSGWGPTTGSPLHF.

The chain employs TRBV19 and TRBJ1-1, with D perhaps TRBD1 (6 bases). The germline V gene encodes CDR1 LNHDA and CDR2 SQIVND (reference sequence). Trimming left V 1 base short and J 2 bases short, with 14 bases between. The CDR3 is 16 amino acids. The CDR3 sequence is CASSIGGGARNTEAFF. CDR3 bases: TGTGCCAGTAGTATAGGTGGGGGGGCTCGAAACACTGAAGCTTTCTTT.

This clone turned up a few times. This chain uses TRBV10-2 with TRBJ1-2, with D possibly being TRBD1 (6 bases). This CDR3 spans 14 amino acids. Germline CDR1 WSHSY, CDR2 SAAADI. The V gene lost 7 bases and the J gene lost 2 bases, with 14 bases spanning the gap. CDR3 in amino acids: CASIQGSRNYGYTF. The CDR3 nucleotides read TGCGCCAGCATTCAGGGGTCCAGAAACTATGGCTACACCTTC.